This T cell receptor beta chain originates from a study of T-cell reconstitution after alpha-beta-depleted transplantation in children. Study conclusions and caveats: Some patients owed their high day-60 TCRbeta diversity to surviving recipient T cells and thymic progenitors. It was reported that alpha-beta T cells came from several hundred expanded graft clones (about two months after transplant). At one year after transplant, newly produced T cells mostly accounted for T-cell counts and diversity.

The CDR3 has 15 residues. The trim removed 5 bases at V and 2 bases at J, leaving 7 bases unmatched. Germline lookup yields CDR1 MNHEY and CDR2 SMNVEV (reference sequence). A word on this clonotype: Its antigen is currently unknown.

The authors prepared the TCRbeta library with unique molecular identifiers. MiXCR was run by TCRdb on the PCR reads, yielding one entry per CDR3 protein. The sample has some 840,000 distinct CDR3 sequences, 15% to 20% seen once. V is TRBV27 and J is TRBJ2-7; 9 positions agree with TRBD1. The receptor was derived from a male patient between 10 and 17 years old who had a stem cell transplant for acute lymphoblastic leukemia, so the T cells may come from the graft donor. Sequencing used PBMCs, mostly from graft donor cells, obtained 360 days after TCRalphabeta/CD19-depleted stem cell transplant. The DNA of the CDR3 is TGTGCCAGCAGTCCCCATCGGGACAGGGCCTACGAGCAGTACTTC. It translates to CASSPHRDRAYEQYF.